Listed below are T cell receptor beta chains from one sample, sequenced in a study of shared clonotypes between healthy human individuals. The repertoire was sequenced with immunoSEQ multiplex PCR; TCRdb's copy has only in-frame clones and lacks some. The sample contains 700,000 to 950,000 clones, 96% of which appear only once. Sequencing input: naive CD8+ T cells sorted from blood. These TCRs come from a man between 25 and 39 years old in good health. CDR3s include the opening cysteine and the closing phenylalanine or tryptophan. The order of the fields is clone size, D gene, V gene, J gene, CDR3 DNA, CDR3 protein. D genes are given only for firm matches. Rows may omit the clone size; those that give it use once, few, many or a size class.

abundance: .; d_gene: TRBD1; v_gene: TRBV27; j_gene: TRBJ1-2; CDR3nt: TGTGCCAGCAGTTTATCGGTCTCAGGGGGCGCCTATGGCTACACCTTC; CDR3aa: CASSLSVSGGAYGYTF
abundance: .; d_gene: .; v_gene: TRBV15; j_gene: TRBJ2-7; CDR3nt: TGTGCCACCAGCGAGGGCCCCTCCCAGCAGCGCTACGAGCAGTACTTC; CDR3aa: CATSEGPSQQRYEQYF
abundance: .; d_gene: TRBD2; v_gene: TRBV10-3; j_gene: TRBJ2-2; CDR3nt: TGTGCCATCAGTGTAACTGGCGGGAGTGTTACCGGGGAGCTGTTTTTT; CDR3aa: CAISVTGGSVTGELFF
abundance: .; d_gene: .; v_gene: TRBV2; j_gene: TRBJ1-5; CDR3nt: TGTGCCAGCAGGGAAAGCAATCAGCCCCAGCATTTT; CDR3aa: CASRESNQPQHF
abundance: once; d_gene: TRBD2; v_gene: TRBV9; j_gene: TRBJ2-3; CDR3nt: TGTGCCAGCAGCGTTAGCGGGAGAGGGACAGATACGCAGTATTTT; CDR3aa: CASSVSGRGTDTQYF
abundance: .; d_gene: .; v_gene: TRBV5-5; j_gene: TRBJ2-7; CDR3nt: TGTGCCAGCAGCCGGCAGGGTTCCTACGAGCAGTACTTC; CDR3aa: CASSRQGSYEQYF
abundance: .; d_gene: .; v_gene: TRBV7-2; j_gene: TRBJ2-7; CDR3nt: TGTGCCAGCAGCTTAAACGCGGTACGGGAGCAGTACTTC; CDR3aa: CASSLNAVREQYF
abundance: .; d_gene: TRBD1; v_gene: TRBV5-5; j_gene: TRBJ1-1; CDR3nt: TGTGCCAGCAGCTTAGGGGGCATGAACACTGAAGCTTTCTTT; CDR3aa: CASSLGGMNTEAFF
abundance: .; d_gene: .; v_gene: TRBV6-5; j_gene: TRBJ2-1; CDR3nt: TGTGCCAGCAGTTACTCCGAAGACAATGAGCAGTTCTTC; CDR3aa: CASSYSEDNEQFF
abundance: .; d_gene: .; v_gene: TRBV5-6; j_gene: TRBJ2-1; CDR3nt: TGTGCCAGCAGCTTGAGTAGGGGTTTTCTCTCCTACAATGAGCAGTTCTTC; CDR3aa: CASSLSRGFLSYNEQFF
abundance: .; d_gene: .; v_gene: TRBV10-1; j_gene: TRBJ2-7; CDR3nt: TGCGCCAGCAGTGAAGGGGTTACCTACGAGCAGTACTTC; CDR3aa: CASSEGVTYEQYF
abundance: .; d_gene: TRBD2; v_gene: TRBV13; j_gene: TRBJ2-7; CDR3nt: TGTGCCAGCAGCTTAACAAGCGGGAGTTCTTGGGAGCAGTACTTC; CDR3aa: CASSLTSGSSWEQYF
abundance: .; d_gene: TRBD1; v_gene: TRBV7-9; j_gene: TRBJ1-2; CDR3nt: TGTGCCAGCGAAAACAGGGGGCGAAACTATGGCTACACCTTC; CDR3aa: CASENRGRNYGYTF
abundance: .; d_gene: .; v_gene: TRBV5-2; j_gene: TRBJ2-6; CDR3nt: TGTGCCAGCAAGACTGAGGGAGAGTACACAAAGGCGGGCCAACGGCCTGACTTC; CDR3aa: CASKTEGEYTKAGQRPDF
abundance: .; d_gene: .; v_gene: TRBV29-1; j_gene: TRBJ2-4; CDR3nt: TGCAGCGTACGGGGGACCAAAAACATTCAGTACTTC; CDR3aa: CSVRGTKNIQYF
abundance: .; d_gene: .; v_gene: TRBV5-4; j_gene: TRBJ1-2; CDR3nt: TGTGCCAGCAGCTTTGGTCAGGGCCCTCAGGGCTACACCTTC; CDR3aa: CASSFGQGPQGYTF
abundance: .; d_gene: .; v_gene: TRBV4-1; j_gene: TRBJ2-2; CDR3nt: TGCGCCAGCAGCCAAGATCCTACGCAACTCCTCACCGGGGAGCTGTTTTTT; CDR3aa: CASSQDPTQLLTGELFF
abundance: .; d_gene: TRBD2; v_gene: TRBV7-9; j_gene: TRBJ2-3; CDR3nt: TGTGCCAGCAGCACCACTAGCGGCCTCACAGATACGCAGTATTTT; CDR3aa: CASSTTSGLTDTQYF
abundance: .; d_gene: .; v_gene: TRBV5-4; j_gene: TRBJ1-1; CDR3nt: TGTGCCAGCAGCTTGGGGGGAACAGGAGAAGCTTTCTTT; CDR3aa: CASSLGGTGEAFF
abundance: .; d_gene: TRBD2; v_gene: TRBV29-1; j_gene: TRBJ2-5; CDR3nt: TGCAGCGTTGAATTAGCGGGAGATCGGTCCCAAGAGGCCCAGTACTTC; CDR3aa: CSVELAGDRSQEAQYF
abundance: .; d_gene: .; v_gene: TRBV7-9; j_gene: TRBJ1-2; CDR3nt: TGTGCCAGCAGTCCTTTGATGAGCCAGGGAGCCAACTATGGCTACACCTTC; CDR3aa: CASSPLMSQGANYGYTF
abundance: .; d_gene: .; v_gene: TRBV6-1; j_gene: TRBJ1-3; CDR3nt: TGTGCCAGCAGTGAACCCGCAATAAGAATCTCTGGAAACACCATATATTTT; CDR3aa: CASSEPAIRISGNTIYF
abundance: .; d_gene: TRBD1; v_gene: TRBV13; j_gene: TRBJ1-2; CDR3nt: TGTGCCAGCAGCTTACGTGGGACAGGGGAAGTTAACTATGGCTACACCTTC; CDR3aa: CASSLRGTGEVNYGYTF
abundance: .; d_gene: .; v_gene: TRBV29-1; j_gene: TRBJ2-5; CDR3nt: TGCAGCGTTCTAGTAGAGACCCAGTACTTC; CDR3aa: CSVLVETQYF
abundance: .; d_gene: .; v_gene: TRBV27; j_gene: TRBJ1-2; CDR3nt: TGTGCCAGCAGTTTTGGGGGGGAGTATGGCTACACCTTC; CDR3aa: CASSFGGEYGYTF
abundance: .; d_gene: TRBD2; v_gene: TRBV19; j_gene: TRBJ2-1; CDR3nt: TGTGCCAGTAGTAGACCCCGTTTTAGCGGGAAAACCTACAATGAGCAGTTCTTC; CDR3aa: CASSRPRFSGKTYNEQFF
abundance: .; d_gene: .; v_gene: TRBV11-3; j_gene: TRBJ2-2; CDR3nt: TGTGCCAGCAGCTCACAGGACCCCCGGGAGCTGTTTTTT; CDR3aa: CASSSQDPRELFF
abundance: .; d_gene: .; v_gene: TRBV9; j_gene: TRBJ2-5; CDR3nt: TGTGCCAGCAGCGTAGAGGGCACTACCCAAGAGACCCAGTACTTC; CDR3aa: CASSVEGTTQETQYF
abundance: .; d_gene: .; v_gene: TRBV4-1; j_gene: TRBJ1-1; CDR3nt: TGCGCCAGCAGCCAAGATCCCCGCGGAAGGTCTGAAGCTTTCTTT; CDR3aa: CASSQDPRGRSEAFF
abundance: .; d_gene: .; v_gene: TRBV5-4; j_gene: TRBJ2-7; CDR3nt: TGTGCCAGCGGAGGATGGACGGGGGAGCAGTACTTC; CDR3aa: CASGGWTGEQYF
abundance: .; d_gene: .; v_gene: TRBV15; j_gene: TRBJ1-4; CDR3nt: TGTGCCACCAGCAGGCTTACAGGGAGGACTAATGAAAAACTGTTTTTT; CDR3aa: CATSRLTGRTNEKLFF
abundance: .; d_gene: TRBD2; v_gene: TRBV6-6; j_gene: TRBJ2-7; CDR3nt: TGTGCCAGCAGTTACTCGGGACTACCCTACGAGCAGTACTTC; CDR3aa: CASSYSGLPYEQYF
abundance: .; d_gene: .; v_gene: TRBV29-1; j_gene: TRBJ1-5; CDR3nt: TGCAGCGGGCCCGCTGGTGGGCAGGGCCCTTATCAGCCCCAGCATTTT; CDR3aa: CSGPAGGQGPYQPQHF
abundance: .; d_gene: .; v_gene: TRBV27; j_gene: TRBJ2-3; CDR3nt: TGTGCCAGCAGTTTCGATGCCGAGGGGGGAGATACGCAGTATTTT; CDR3aa: CASSFDAEGGDTQYF
abundance: once; d_gene: TRBD2; v_gene: TRBV5-5; j_gene: TRBJ2-1; CDR3nt: TGTGCCAGCAGCGCTAGCGGGAGGCAAGATGAGCAGTTCTTC; CDR3aa: CASSASGRQDEQFF
abundance: .; d_gene: TRBD2; v_gene: TRBV4-1; j_gene: TRBJ2-7; CDR3nt: TGCGCCAGCAGCCAACGTACTAGCGGGAGTCTAGAGCAGTACTTC; CDR3aa: CASSQRTSGSLEQYF
abundance: .; d_gene: .; v_gene: TRBV5-3; j_gene: TRBJ2-7; CDR3nt: TGTGCCAGCAGCTTGAGTTTGGTGTCCGAGCAGTACTTC; CDR3aa: CASSLSLVSEQYF
abundance: .; d_gene: .; v_gene: TRBV2; j_gene: TRBJ1-4; CDR3nt: TGTGCCAGCAGTTCGGAGGGCGGGAATGAAAAACTGTTTTTT; CDR3aa: CASSSEGGNEKLFF
abundance: .; d_gene: TRBD2; v_gene: TRBV15; j_gene: TRBJ2-2; CDR3nt: TGTGCCACCAGCAGCCCGGGACTAGCCCCCGGGGAGCTGTTTTTT; CDR3aa: CATSSPGLAPGELFF
abundance: once; d_gene: TRBD1; v_gene: TRBV18; j_gene: TRBJ2-1; CDR3nt: TGTGCCAGCTCACCCACAGGGGTAAAAATCTACAATGAGCAGTTCTTC; CDR3aa: CASSPTGVKIYNEQFF